A single sample is the source of the 2 T cell receptor beta chains below, sequenced in a study of blood T cell repertoires in COVID-19. TCRdb keeps only in-frame clones here, not all; method: immunoSEQ multiplex PCR. The sample lists about 480,000 clones, approximately 88% occurring once. The sequenced sample consisted of PBMCs or T cells enriched from blood (not recorded which). The receptors here all came from a woman in her thirties or forties who had recovered from COVID-19.

The gene calls are TRBV6-2 or TRBV6-3 and TRBJ2-1, with 7 nucleotides matching TRBD2. The J segment lost 11 bases and the V segment lost 5 bases, leaving 6 bases of the junction unmatched. This CDR3 contains 12 residues. Germline CDR1 and CDR2: MNHEY and SVGEGT. The CDR3 region has the DNA TGTGCCAGCAGTGCAACTAGCGCCAAGCAGTTCTTC. This codes for CASSATSAKQFF.

The chain employs TRBV19 and TRBJ2-7; 10 bases fit TRBD1. J lost 5 bases, V lost 4 bases, and 5 bases had no gene match. In germline, CDR1 is LNHDA, CDR2 SQIVND (reference sequence). The CDR3 covers 14 residues. As DNA, the CDR3 is TGTGCCAGTAGTACCCGGACAGGGGGGAACGAGCAGTACTTC. Protein product: CASSTRTGGNEQYF.